This is a list of T cell receptor beta chains from one sample in a study of cytomegalovirus exposure and HLA in healthy donors. Generated by immunoSEQ multiplex PCR, the TCRdb table keeps only in-frame clones and is missing some. This repertoire shows 100,000 to 150,000 clones, around 80% found once; its top ten account for 2.5% to 3%. The sample was PBMCs. Source of these receptors: a woman under 30 in good health and CMV-seropositive. CDR3s include the opening cysteine and the closing phenylalanine or tryptophan. D genes are given only for firm matches. Clone size appears in some rows only: once, few, many, or a class for an expanded clone.

>.|TRBJ2-7|TRBV29-1|.
TGCAGCGTTGAAGATCAGGGCGCCTACGAGCAGTACTTC
CSVEDQGAYEQYF
>.|TRBJ1-2|TRBV5-1|TRBD1
TGCGCCAGCAGCAGGGGACAGGGGGCAATCGGCTACACCTTC
CASSRGQGAIGYTF
>.|TRBJ2-5|TRBV9|TRBD1
TGTGCCAGCAGTGCGACAGGGTCCGGGGAGACCCAGTACTTC
CASSATGSGETQYF
>.|TRBJ2-7|TRBV28|TRBD1
TGTGCCAGCAGTATGCGACAGGGGGTCTACGAGCAGTACTTC
CASSMRQGVYEQYF
>.|TRBJ2-3|TRBV7-9|TRBD2
TGTGCCAGCAGCCCCATGGCGGGAGGCACAGATACGCAGTATTTT
CASSPMAGGTDTQYF
>.|TRBJ2-3|TRBV18|.
TGTGCCAGCTCACCACCGTCAGGGGCGGGCTCGGGTACGCAGTATTTT
CASSPPSGAGSGTQYF
>.|TRBJ1-2|TRBV7-9|.
TGTTCCAGCAGCTTAGACAGCTATGGCTACACCTTC
CSSSLDSYGYTF
>few|TRBJ1-1|TRBV7-9|TRBD1
TGTGCCAGCAGCCCCGGACAGGGTAACACTGAAGCTTTCTTT
CASSPGQGNTEAFF
>.|TRBJ2-2|TRBV6-5|.
TGTGCCAGCAACCATATAGATACCGGGGAGCTGTTTTTT
CASNHIDTGELFF
>once|TRBJ1-1|TRBV7-9|.
TGTGCCAGCAGCAAAATGACGGGGAACACTGAAGCTTTCTTT
CASSKMTGNTEAFF
>.|TRBJ2-5|TRBV9|.
TGTGCCAGCAGCAGCGAATGGGAGACCCAGTACTTC
CASSSEWETQYF
>.|TRBJ1-6|TRBV9|.
TGTGCCAGCAGCGTAGGAGCTGGGCAGGGAGCGGGTTCACCCCTCCACTTT
CASSVGAGQGAGSPLHF
>.|TRBJ2-7|TRBV29-1|TRBD2
TGCAGCGTTGAATTAGCGGGGGGAAACTCCTACGAGCAGTACTTC
CSVELAGGNSYEQYF
>.|TRBJ2-7|TRBV11-2|.
TGTGCCAGCAGCTCGACAGGTCCCTCCTACGAGCAGTACTTC
CASSSTGPSYEQYF
>.|TRBJ1-1|TRBV7-6|TRBD1
TGTGCCAGCAGCACCGGGACAGGAGGACTGAGCACTGAAGCTTTCTTT
CASSTGTGGLSTEAFF
>.|TRBJ2-2|TRBV7-9|.
TGTGCCAGCGACAATCGGGGAACGAACACCGGGGAGCTGTTTTTT
CASDNRGTNTGELFF
>.|TRBJ1-1|TRBV10-3|TRBD1
TGTGCCATCAGTGGGACAGGGAACACTGAAGCTTTCTTT
CAISGTGNTEAFF
>.|TRBJ2-7|TRBV27|TRBD2
TGTGCCAGCAGTTTATCGAGCGGGGGTTCCTACGAGCAGTACTTC
CASSLSSGGSYEQYF
>.|TRBJ2-5|TRBV5-1|.
TGCGCCAGCAGCCCTGGGGGGCAAGAGACCCAGTACTTC
CASSPGGQETQYF
>.|TRBJ2-1|TRBV19|.
TGTGCCAGTAGTATCGCGAACTACCACTCCTACAATGAGCAGTTCTTC
CASSIANYHSYNEQFF
>.|TRBJ2-1|TRBV11-3|TRBD1
TGTGCCAGCAGCCCAGGGACAGCTTACAATGAGCAGTTCTTC
CASSPGTAYNEQFF
>few|TRBJ1-1|TRBV11-1|.
TGTGCCAGCAGCTTATTGTTGGGGGCGAACACTGAAGCTTTCTTT
CASSLLLGANTEAFF
>.|TRBJ2-1|TRBV19|.
TGTGCCAGTAGTATAGTTTTTAGATACAATGAGCAGTTCTTC
CASSIVFRYNEQFF
>.|TRBJ2-7|TRBV6-1|TRBD1
TGTGCCAGCAGTGTGACAGGGGGGCTCTACGAGCAGTACTTC
CASSVTGGLYEQYF
>.|TRBJ2-1|TRBV27|TRBD2
TGTGCCAGCAGTTTCGGGGGGGCCTCGGATGAGCAGTTCTTC
CASSFGGASDEQFF
>once|TRBJ1-1|TRBV6-5|.
TGTGCCAGCAGTCTCTTTAAGAACACTGAAGCTTTCTTT
CASSLFKNTEAFF
>.|TRBJ2-7|TRBV5-1|.
TGCGCCAGCAGCTTCCTGGGCAGGGGATACGAGCAGTACTTC
CASSFLGRGYEQYF
>.|TRBJ2-2|TRBV6-5|.
TGTGCCATCGGGACAATGAACACCGGGGAGCTGTTTTTT
CAIGTMNTGELFF
>.|TRBJ2-3|TRBV9|.
TGTGCCAGCTCCCTGGGGCGGAATACGCAGTATTTT
CASSLGRNTQYF
>.|TRBJ2-1|TRBV28|.
TGTGCCAGCGAGGGGGGACAGTCCTACAATGAGCAGTTCTTC
CASEGGQSYNEQFF
>once|TRBJ1-2|TRBV6-1|TRBD1
TGTGCCAGCAATTTCCAGGGGGCGCCTGGCTACACCTTC
CASNFQGAPGYTF
>.|TRBJ1-1|TRBV11-2|.
TGTGCCAGTTTGACCAGGGACACTGAAGCTTTCTTT
CASLTRDTEAFF
>.|TRBJ1-2|TRBV4-1|.
TGCGCCAGCAGCCAAGGCCGCCAGGTTGTCTATGGCTACACCTTC
CASSQGRQVVYGYTF
>.|TRBJ2-3|TRBV12-5|.
TGTGCTAGTGGTTTGGCCAGAGGGCCAGATACGCAGTATTTT
CASGLARGPDTQYF
>.|TRBJ1-6|TRBV11-2|.
TGTGCCAGCAGCTTATCAAGCCCAGGGGCGAATTCACCCCTCCACTTT
CASSLSSPGANSPLHF
>.|TRBJ1-2|TRBV15|TRBD1
TGTGCCACCAGCAGAGATCCGACAGGGGGCTATGGCTACACCTTC
CATSRDPTGGYGYTF
>.|TRBJ2-5|TRBV6-1|.
TGTGCCAGCGAGCTGCGGGACTCCGAGGCGGAGACCCAGTACTTC
CASELRDSEAETQYF
>.|TRBJ2-1|TRBV4-1|.
TGCGCCAGCAGCCTCCCGGGGAGCTCCTACAATGAGCAGTTCTTC
CASSLPGSSYNEQFF
>.|TRBJ2-3|TRBV7-3|.
TGTGCCAGCAGCGTAGGGGTGGCTAGCACAGATACGCAGTATTTT
CASSVGVASTDTQYF
>.|TRBJ2-7|TRBV28|TRBD1
TGTGCCAGCAGTTTCGAGGACAGGGGGTACTTC
CASSFEDRGYF
>.|TRBJ1-1|TRBV29-1|TRBD1
TGCAGCGTTGAAGCGGGGACAGGCGCTTTCTTT
CSVEAGTGAFF
>.|TRBJ1-2|TRBV7-9|.
TGTTCCAGCAGCTTCTCCTCCTATGGCTACACCTTC
CSSSFSSYGYTF
>.|TRBJ1-1|TRBV30|TRBD1
TGTGCCTGGAGTGCAGGGGGTTTGAACACTGAAGCTTTCTTT
CAWSAGGLNTEAFF
>once|TRBJ1-1|TRBV7-6|.
TGTGCCAGCAGCTTAGTCGTCGACGACAGTGAAGCTTTCTTT
CASSLVVDDSEAFF
>.|TRBJ2-7|TRBV5-1|TRBD2
TGCGCCAGCAGCAGATCTAGCGGGGGGAACTACGAGCAGTACTTC
CASSRSSGGNYEQYF
>.|TRBJ1-2|TRBV25-1|.
TGTGCCAGCAGTGAAGACGGACAATTCTATGGCTACACCTTC
CASSEDGQFYGYTF
>.|TRBJ2-1|TRBV7-2|.
TGTGCCAGCAGGGCTTGGGGTTTCCAGGGTGGAGATGAGCAGTTCTTC
CASRAWGFQGGDEQFF
>.|TRBJ2-2|TRBV30|.
TGTGCCTGGAGTTCTTTGTCCGGGGAGCTGTTTTTT
CAWSSLSGELFF
>.|TRBJ1-6|TRBV19|.
TGTGCCAGTAGTATCGGGGGTGGATCCTATAATTCACCCCTCCACTTT
CASSIGGGSYNSPLHF
>few|TRBJ2-5|TRBV7-9|.
TGTGCCAGCAGCTTAGTCGCAGACCAAGAGACCCAGTACTTC
CASSLVADQETQYF
>.|TRBJ2-1|TRBV11-2|.
TGTGCCAGCAGCCCTACTAGTTCCTACAATGAGCAGTTCTTC
CASSPTSSYNEQFF